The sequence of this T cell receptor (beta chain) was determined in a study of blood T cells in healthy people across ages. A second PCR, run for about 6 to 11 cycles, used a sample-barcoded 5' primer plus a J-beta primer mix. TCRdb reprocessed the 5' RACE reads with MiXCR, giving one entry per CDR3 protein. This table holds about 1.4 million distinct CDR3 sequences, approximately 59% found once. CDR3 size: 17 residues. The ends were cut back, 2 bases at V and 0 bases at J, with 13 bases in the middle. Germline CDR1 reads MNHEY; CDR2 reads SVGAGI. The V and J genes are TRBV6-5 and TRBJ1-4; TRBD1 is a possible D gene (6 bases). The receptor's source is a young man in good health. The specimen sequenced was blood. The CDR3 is CASSYRQERATNEKLFF. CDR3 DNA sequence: TGTGCCAGCAGTTACAGACAGGAGAGAGCAACTAATGAAAAACTGTTTTTT.